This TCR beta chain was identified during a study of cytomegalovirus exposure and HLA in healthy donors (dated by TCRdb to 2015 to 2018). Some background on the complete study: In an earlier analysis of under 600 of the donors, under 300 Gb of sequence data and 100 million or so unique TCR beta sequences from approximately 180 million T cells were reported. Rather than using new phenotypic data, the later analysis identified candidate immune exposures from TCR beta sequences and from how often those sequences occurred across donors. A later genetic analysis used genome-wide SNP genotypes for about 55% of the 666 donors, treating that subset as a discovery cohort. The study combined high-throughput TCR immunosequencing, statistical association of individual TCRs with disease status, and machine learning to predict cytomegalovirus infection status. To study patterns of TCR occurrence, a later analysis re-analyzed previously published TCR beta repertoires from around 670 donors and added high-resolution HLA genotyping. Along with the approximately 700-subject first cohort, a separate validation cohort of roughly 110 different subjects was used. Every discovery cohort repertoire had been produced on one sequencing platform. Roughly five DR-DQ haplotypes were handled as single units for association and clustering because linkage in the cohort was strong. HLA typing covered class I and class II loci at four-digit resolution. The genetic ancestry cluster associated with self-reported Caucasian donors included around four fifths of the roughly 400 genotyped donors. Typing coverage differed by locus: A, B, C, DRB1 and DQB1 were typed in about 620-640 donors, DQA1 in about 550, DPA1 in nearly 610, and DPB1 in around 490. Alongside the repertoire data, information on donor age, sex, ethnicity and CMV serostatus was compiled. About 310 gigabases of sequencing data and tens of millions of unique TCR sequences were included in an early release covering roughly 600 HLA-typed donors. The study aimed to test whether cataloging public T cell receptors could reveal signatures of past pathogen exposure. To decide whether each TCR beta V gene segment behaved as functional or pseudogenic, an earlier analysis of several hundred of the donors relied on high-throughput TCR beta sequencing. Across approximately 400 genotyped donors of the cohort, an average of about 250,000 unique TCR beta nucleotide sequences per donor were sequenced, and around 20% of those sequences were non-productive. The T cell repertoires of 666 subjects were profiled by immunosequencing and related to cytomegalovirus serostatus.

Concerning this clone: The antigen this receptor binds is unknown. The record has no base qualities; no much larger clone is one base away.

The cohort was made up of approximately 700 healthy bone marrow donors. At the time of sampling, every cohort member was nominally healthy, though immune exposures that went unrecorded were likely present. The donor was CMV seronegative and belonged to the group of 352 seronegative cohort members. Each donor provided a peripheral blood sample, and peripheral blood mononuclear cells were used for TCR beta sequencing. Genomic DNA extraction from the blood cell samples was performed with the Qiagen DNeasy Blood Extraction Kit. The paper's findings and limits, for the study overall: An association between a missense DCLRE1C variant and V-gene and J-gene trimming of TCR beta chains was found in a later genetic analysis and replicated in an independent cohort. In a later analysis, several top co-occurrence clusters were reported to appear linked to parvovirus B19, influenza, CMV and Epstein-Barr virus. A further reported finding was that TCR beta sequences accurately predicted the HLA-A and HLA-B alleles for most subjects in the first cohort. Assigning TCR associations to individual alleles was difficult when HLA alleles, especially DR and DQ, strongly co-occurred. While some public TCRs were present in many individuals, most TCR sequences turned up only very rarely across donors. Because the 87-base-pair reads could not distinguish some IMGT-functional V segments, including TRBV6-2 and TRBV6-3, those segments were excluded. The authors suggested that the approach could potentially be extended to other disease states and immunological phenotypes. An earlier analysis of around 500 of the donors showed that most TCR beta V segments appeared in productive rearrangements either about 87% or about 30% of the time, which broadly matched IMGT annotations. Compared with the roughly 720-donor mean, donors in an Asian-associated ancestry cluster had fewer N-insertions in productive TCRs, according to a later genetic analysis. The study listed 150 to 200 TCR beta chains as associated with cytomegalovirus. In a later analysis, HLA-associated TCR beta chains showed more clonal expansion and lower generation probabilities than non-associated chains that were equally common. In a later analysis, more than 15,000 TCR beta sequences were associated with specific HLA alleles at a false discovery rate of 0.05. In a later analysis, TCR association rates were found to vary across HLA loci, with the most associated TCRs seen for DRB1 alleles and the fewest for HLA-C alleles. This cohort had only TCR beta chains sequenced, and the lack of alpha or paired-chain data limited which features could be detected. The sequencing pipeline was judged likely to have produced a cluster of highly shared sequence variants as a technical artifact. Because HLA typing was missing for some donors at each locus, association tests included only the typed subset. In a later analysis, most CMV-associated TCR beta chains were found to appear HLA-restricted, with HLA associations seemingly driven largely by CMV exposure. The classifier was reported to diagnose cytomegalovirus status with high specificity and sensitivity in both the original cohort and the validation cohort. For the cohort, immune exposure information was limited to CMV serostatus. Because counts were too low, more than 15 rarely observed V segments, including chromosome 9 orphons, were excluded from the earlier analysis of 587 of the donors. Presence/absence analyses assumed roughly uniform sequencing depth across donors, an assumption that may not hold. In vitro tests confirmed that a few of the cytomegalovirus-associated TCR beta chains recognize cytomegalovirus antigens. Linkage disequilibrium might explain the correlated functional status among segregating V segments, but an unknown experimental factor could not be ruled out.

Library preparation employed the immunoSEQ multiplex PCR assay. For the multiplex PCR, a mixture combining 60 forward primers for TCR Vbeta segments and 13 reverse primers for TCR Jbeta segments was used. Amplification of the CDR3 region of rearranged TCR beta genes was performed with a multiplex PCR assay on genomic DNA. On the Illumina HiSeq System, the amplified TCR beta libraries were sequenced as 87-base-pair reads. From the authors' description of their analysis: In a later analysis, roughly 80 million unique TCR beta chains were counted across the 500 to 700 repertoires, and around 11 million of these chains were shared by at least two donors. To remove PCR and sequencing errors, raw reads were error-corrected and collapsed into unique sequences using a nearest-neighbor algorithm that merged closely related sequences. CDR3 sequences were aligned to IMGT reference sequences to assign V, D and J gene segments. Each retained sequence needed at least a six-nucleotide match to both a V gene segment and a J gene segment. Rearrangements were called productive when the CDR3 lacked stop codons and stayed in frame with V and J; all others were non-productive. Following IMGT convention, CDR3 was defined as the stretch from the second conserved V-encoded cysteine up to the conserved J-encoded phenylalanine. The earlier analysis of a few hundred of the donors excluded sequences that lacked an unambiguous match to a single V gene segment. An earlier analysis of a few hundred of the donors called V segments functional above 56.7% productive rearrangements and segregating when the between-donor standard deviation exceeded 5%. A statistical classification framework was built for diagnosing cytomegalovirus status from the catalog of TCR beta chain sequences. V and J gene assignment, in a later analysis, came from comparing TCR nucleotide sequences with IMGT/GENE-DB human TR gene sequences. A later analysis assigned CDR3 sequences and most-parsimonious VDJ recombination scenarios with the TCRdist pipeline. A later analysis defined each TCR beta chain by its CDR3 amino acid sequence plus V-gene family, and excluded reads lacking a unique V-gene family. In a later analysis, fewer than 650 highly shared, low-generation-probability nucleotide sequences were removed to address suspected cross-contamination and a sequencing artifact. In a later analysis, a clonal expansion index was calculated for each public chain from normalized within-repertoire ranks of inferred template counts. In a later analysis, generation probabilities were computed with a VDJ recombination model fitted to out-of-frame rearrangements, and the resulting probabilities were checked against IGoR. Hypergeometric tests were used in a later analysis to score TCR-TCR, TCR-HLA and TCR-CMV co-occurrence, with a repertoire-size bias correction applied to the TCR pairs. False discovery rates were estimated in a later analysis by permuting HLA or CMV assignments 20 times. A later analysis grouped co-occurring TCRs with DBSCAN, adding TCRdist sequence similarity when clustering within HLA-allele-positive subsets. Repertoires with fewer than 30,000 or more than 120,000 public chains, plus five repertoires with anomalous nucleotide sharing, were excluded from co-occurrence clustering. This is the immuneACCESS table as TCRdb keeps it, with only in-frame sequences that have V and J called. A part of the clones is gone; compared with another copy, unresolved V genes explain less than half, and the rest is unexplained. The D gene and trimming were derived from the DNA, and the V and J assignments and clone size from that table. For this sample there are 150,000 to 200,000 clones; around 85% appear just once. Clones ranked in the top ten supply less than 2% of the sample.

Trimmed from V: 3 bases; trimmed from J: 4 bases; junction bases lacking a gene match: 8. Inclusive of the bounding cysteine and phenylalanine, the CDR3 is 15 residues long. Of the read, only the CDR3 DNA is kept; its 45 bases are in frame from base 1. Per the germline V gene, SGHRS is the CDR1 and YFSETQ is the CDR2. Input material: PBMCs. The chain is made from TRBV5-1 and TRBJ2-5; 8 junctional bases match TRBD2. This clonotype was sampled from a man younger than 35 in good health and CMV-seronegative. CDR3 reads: CASSSDSTSAETQYF. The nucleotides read TGCGCCAGCAGCTCCGACTCGACTAGCGCAGAGACCCAGTACTTC.